This T cell receptor beta chain was observed in a study of cytomegalovirus exposure and HLA in healthy donors. Points from the study as a whole: It was confirmed in vitro that three of the CMV-associated chains were specific for CMV antigens.

The PCR was carried out with 60 Vbeta primers and 13 Jbeta primers. Some clones are missing from TCRdb's copy, which holds only in-frame ones; the method was immunoSEQ multiplex PCR. The repertoire holds around 130,000 clones, with roughly three quarters as singletons. On this clone itself: The antigen is unknown.

This clonotype was sampled from a woman between 35 and 50 years old in good health and CMV-seronegative. Sequencing input: PBMCs.

The CDR3 is CASSPRGASGGSSYEQYF. CDR3 DNA: TGTGCCAGCAGCCCCCGAGGGGCTAGCGGGGGGAGCTCCTACGAGCAGTACTTC. This chain joins TRBV7-2 and TRBJ2-7; 11 bases are shared with TRBD2. V was clipped by 5 bases and J by 0 bases; unmatched bases: 12. The CDR3 is 18 residues long. Germline loops: CDR1 SGHTA, CDR2 FQGNSA.